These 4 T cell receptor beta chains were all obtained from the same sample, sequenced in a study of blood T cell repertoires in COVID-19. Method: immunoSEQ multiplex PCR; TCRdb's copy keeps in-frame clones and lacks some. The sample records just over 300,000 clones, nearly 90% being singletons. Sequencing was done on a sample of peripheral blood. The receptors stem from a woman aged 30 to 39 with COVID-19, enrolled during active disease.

CDR3 protein: CASSLDRGNGNTIYF. CDR3 in DNA: TGTGCCAGCAGCTTGGACAGGGGCAATGGAAACACCATATATTTT. V gene TRBV7-3 combines with J gene TRBJ1-3; 9 bases map to TRBD1. V lost 3 bases to trimming and J lost 3 bases; unmatched junction nucleotides: 3. Germline V gene lookup returns CDR1 SGHTA and CDR2 FQGTGA. This CDR3 is built from 15 residues.

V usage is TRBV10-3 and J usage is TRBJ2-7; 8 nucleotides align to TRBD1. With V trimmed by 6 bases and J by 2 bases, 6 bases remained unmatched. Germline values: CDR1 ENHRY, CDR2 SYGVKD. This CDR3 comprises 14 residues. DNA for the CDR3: TGTGCCATCAGGGCCGGGACAGGCACCTACGAGCAGTACTTC. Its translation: CAIRAGTGTYEQYF.

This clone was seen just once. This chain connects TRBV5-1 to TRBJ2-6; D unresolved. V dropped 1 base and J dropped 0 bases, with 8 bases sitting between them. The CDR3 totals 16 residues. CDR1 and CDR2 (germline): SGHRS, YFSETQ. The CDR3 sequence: CASSLTPDSGANVLTF. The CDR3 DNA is TGCGCCAGCAGCTTGACGCCAGACTCTGGGGCCAACGTCCTGACTTTC.

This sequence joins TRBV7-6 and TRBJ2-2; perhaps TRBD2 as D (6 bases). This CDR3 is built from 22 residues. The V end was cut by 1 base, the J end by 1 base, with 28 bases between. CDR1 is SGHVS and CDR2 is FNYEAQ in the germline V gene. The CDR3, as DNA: TGTGCCAGCAGCTTAGGGGGGGATACGAAATTCGTACGGACAATGAACACCGGGGAGCTGTTTTTT. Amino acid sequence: CASSLGGDTKFVRTMNTGELFF.